This T cell receptor (beta chain) was documented in a study of T cell changes during pregnancy in multiple sclerosis. This clone has a single count. The data were produced by immunoSEQ multiplex PCR, yet TCRdb's version contains in-frame clones alone and is incomplete. The sample has approximately 71,000 clones; 85% to 95% are singletons. This CDR3 region has 15 residues. The ends were cut back, 1 base at V and 7 bases at J, with 13 bases in the middle. Germline CDR1 and CDR2: MGHRA and YSYEKL. The source was peripheral blood, collected in the third trimester of pregnancy. The sequence was obtained from a female donor with multiple sclerosis, enrolled in a pregnancy study. The chain uses TRBV4-1 and TRBJ2-2, with D possibly TRBD2 on 5 matching bases. CDR3 loop: CASSQVPGIGGELFF. The CDR3 DNA reads TGCGCCAGCAGCCAAGTACCGGGGATCGGCGGGGAGCTGTTTTTT.